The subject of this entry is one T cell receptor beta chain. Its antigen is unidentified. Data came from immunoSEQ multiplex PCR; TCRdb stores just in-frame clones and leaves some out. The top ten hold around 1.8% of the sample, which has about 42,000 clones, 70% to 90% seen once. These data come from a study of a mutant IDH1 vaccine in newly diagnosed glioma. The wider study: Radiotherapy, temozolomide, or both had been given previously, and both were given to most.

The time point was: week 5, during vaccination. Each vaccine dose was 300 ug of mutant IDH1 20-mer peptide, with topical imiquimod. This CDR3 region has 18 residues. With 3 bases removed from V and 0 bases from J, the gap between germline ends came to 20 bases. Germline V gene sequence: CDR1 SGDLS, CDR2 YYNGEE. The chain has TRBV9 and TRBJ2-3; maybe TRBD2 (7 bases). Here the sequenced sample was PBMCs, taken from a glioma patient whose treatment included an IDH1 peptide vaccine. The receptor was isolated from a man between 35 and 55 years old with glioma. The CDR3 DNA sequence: TGTGCCAGCAGCGCCCTCATGGGAGGGGGGACTAGCACAGATACGCAGTATTTT. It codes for CASSALMGGGTSTDTQYF.